One and the same sample provided the 25 T cell receptor beta chains below, sequenced in a study of blood T cell repertoires in COVID-19. Repertoires were generated with immunoSEQ multiplex PCR, while TCRdb's copy carries only in-frame clones and drops some. The table records about 280,000 clones, roughly 85% of them present only once. The sequenced material came from peripheral blood. These receptors were taken from a man between 50 and 59 years old with active or convalescent COVID-19.

This clone turned up a few times. The chain employs TRBV5-1 and TRBJ1-4; D possibly corresponds to TRBD1 (6 bases). The CDR3 is made up of 16 amino acids. Trimming took 4 bases from V and 0 from J, leaving 13 bases between them. Germline CDR1 is SGHRS and CDR2 is YFSETQ. CDR3 nucleotides: TGCGCCAGCAGCCCCCTAGGACAGTCAACTAATGAAAAACTGTTTTTT. Protein: CASSPLGQSTNEKLFF.

This rearrangement joins TRBV6-5 to TRBJ1-6; TRBD1 agrees at 9 bases. V shed 7 bases, J shed 7 bases, and the junction held 2 bases outside the gene matches. The germline V gene has CDR1 MNHEY and CDR2 SVGAGI. The CDR3 is made up of 13 amino acids. CDR3 nucleotide sequence: TGTGCCAGCACGGGACAGGGCAATTCACCCCTCCACTTT. Translating it yields CASTGQGNSPLHF.

The rearrangement joins TRBV5-4 to TRBJ2-5; 11 nucleotides align to TRBD2. V lost 4 bases to trimming and J lost 5 bases; unmatched junction nucleotides: 19. CDR1 is SGHNT and CDR2 is YYREEE in the germline V gene (reference sequence). CDR3 length: 19 residues. The CDR3 sequence: CASSRGVLFSGRADETQYF. In DNA, the CDR3 is TGTGCCAGCAGCCGTGGGGTCCTCTTTAGCGGGAGGGCCGACGAGACCCAGTACTTC.

The chain recombines TRBV6-1 with TRBJ2-1, with unresolved D. This CDR3 has 16 residues. Per germline, CDR1 MNHNS and CDR2 SASEGT. V lost 4 bases and J 1 base, leaving 14 bases between the germline ends. DNA of the CDR3: TGTGCCAGCAGTGGGCGACGGAGCCTTTCCTACAATGAGCAGTTCTTC. This sequence encodes CASSGRRSLSYNEQFF.

The chain links TRBV18 to TRBJ2-3; 7 bases align to TRBD2. CDR3 size: 15 residues. The J segment lost 1 base and the V segment lost 1 base, leaving 2 bases of the junction unmatched. Germline-derived CDR1 and CDR2 are KGHSH and LQKENI. The DNA for the CDR3 is TGTGCCAGCTCACCACAGGCGGGGGGCACAGATACGCAGTATTTT. Translation: CASSPQAGGTDTQYF.

The sample holds one count of this clone. The chain employs TRBV19 and TRBJ1-5; D is uncertain. Trimming removed 3 bases from V and 5 bases from J, with 8 bases in between. The CDR3 spans 13 residues. Germline V CDR1 and CDR2: LNHDA, SQIVND (reference sequence). The DNA of the CDR3 is TGTGCCAGTAGTATTCAGCAGGATCAGCCCCAGCATTTT. This codes for CASSIQQDQPQHF.

This chain links TRBV4-1 with TRBJ2-1, with TRBD2 matching 12 bases. J was trimmed by 5 bases and V by 3 bases; bases with no gene match: 5. The CDR3 runs to 16 residues. Germline CDR1 and CDR2: MGHRA and YSYEKL. The CDR3 DNA is TGCGCCAGCAGCCAGACGACTAGCGGGAGACACAATGAGCAGTTCTTC. Translated: CASSQTTSGRHNEQFF.

This chain links TRBV4-2 with TRBJ2-5; possibly TRBD1 for D (7 bases). CDR1 is LGHNA and CDR2 is YNFKEQ in the germline V gene. CDR3 length: 18 residues. Trimming pared 5 bases from V and 2 bases from J, leaving 24 bases between. The CDR3 protein is CASSGSRGNPRGQETQYF. The CDR3 bases are TGTGCCAGCAGCGGCTCCAGGGGGAACCCTCGGGGGCAAGAGACCCAGTACTTC.

The sample holds a few counts of this clone. This chain connects TRBV7-8 to TRBJ2-7, with D maybe TRBD1 (6 bases). Germline CDR1 and CDR2: SGHVS and FQNEAQ. The germline V and J ends were trimmed by 5 bases and 3 bases, with 17 bases remaining between them. This CDR3 is 15 amino acids long. The CDR3 coding sequence is TGTGCCAGCAGCGTAGGCCGGGACAAAAACTACGAGCAGTACTTC. Translated: CASSVGRDKNYEQYF.

The chain couples TRBV19 to TRBJ2-2, with 11 nucleotides matching TRBD2. Germline V gene data show CDR1 as LNHDA and CDR2 as SQIVND (reference sequence). This CDR3 spans 18 amino acids. The V gene end was trimmed by 1 base and the J gene end by 4 bases; junction bases not matched to a gene: 8. CDR3 in amino acids: CASSIGLAGGHGTGELFF. The CDR3 region has the DNA TGTGCCAGTAGTATAGGGCTAGCGGGAGGCCATGGCACCGGGGAGCTGTTTTTT. The full variable domain, rest sourced from reference TRBV19 and TRBJ2-2, is DGGITQSPKYLFRKEGQNVTLSCEQNLNHDAMYWYRQDPGQGLRLIYYSQIVNDFQKGDIAEGYSVSREKKESFPLTVTSAQKNPTAFYLCASSIGLAGGHGTGELFFGEGSRLTVL.

Only one count was recorded for this clone. The V call is TRBV5-1, the J call TRBJ2-5, with TRBD1 matching 8 bases. Germline trimming cut 2 bases from V and 5 bases from J; bases unmatched to any gene: 5. The CDR3 runs to 14 residues. The germline gives CDR1 SGHRS, CDR2 YFSETQ. The CDR3: CASSLQGEEETQYF. CDR3 nucleotide sequence: TGCGCCAGCAGCTTACAGGGGGAGGAGGAGACCCAGTACTTC. Full variable domain (missing parts from reference TRBV5-1 and TRBJ2-5): KAGVTQTPRYLIKTRGQQVTLSCSPISGHRSVSWYQQTPGQGLQFLFEYFSETQRNKGNFPGRFSGRQFSNSRSEMNVSTLELGDSALYLCASSLQGEEETQYFGPGTRLLVL.

The chain carries TRBV11-2 and TRBJ2-1; TRBD2 aligns across 12 bases. Per germline, CDR1 SGHAT and CDR2 FQNNGV. V gave up 4 bases and J gave up 1 base; unmatched junction bases: 5. CDR3 length equals 17 residues. CDR3 region: CASSSLAGGQSYNEQFF. The CDR3 nucleotides read TGTGCCAGCAGCTCCCTAGCGGGAGGGCAGTCCTACAATGAGCAGTTCTTC. Filled out from reference TRBV11-2 and TRBJ2-1, the complete variable domain reads EAGVAQSPRYKIIEKRQSVAFWCNPISGHATLYWYQQILGQGPKLLIQFQNNGVVDDSQLPKDRFSAERLKGVDSTLKIQPAKLEDSAVYLCASSSLAGGQSYNEQFFGPGTRLTVL.

This clone was picked up one time. The V gene is TRBV19, the J gene TRBJ1-1; 7 bases are a match to TRBD1. The V and J ends lost 5 bases and 4 bases, in that order; junction bases with no gene match: 10. Germline lookup yields CDR1 LNHDA and CDR2 SQIVND (reference sequence). The CDR3 loop spans 15 amino acids. The CDR3 region is CASSYRDSYFTEAFF. In DNA, the CDR3 is TGTGCCAGTAGTTATCGGGACAGCTACTTCACTGAAGCTTTCTTT.

V usage is TRBV9 and J usage is TRBJ2-3, with 7 bases that match TRBD2. The CDR3 has 15 amino acids. The junction had 5 bases not matched to a gene; V was cut back by 2 bases and J by 2 bases. The germline V gene has CDR1 SGDLS and CDR2 YYNGEE. CDR3 sequence (DNA): TGTGCCAGCAGCGTCGGGGGGATGCTCACAGATACGCAGTATTTT. Translating gives CASSVGGMLTDTQYF.

Turning to this clone: Other DNA sequences from this sample encode an identical CDR3 as well. The DNA for the CDR3 is TGTGCCAGCTCACCTGGACTAGCGGGGTACAATGAGCAGTTCTTC. This gives the protein CASSPGLAGYNEQFF. The chain combines TRBV18 with TRBJ2-1; 12 nucleotides align to TRBD2. The germline V gene encodes CDR1 KGHSH and CDR2 LQKENI. The CDR3 is made up of 15 amino acids. With 3 bases clipped from V and 4 bases from J, the junction kept 1 base outside the gene matches.

This chain joins TRBV10-3 and TRBJ2-7; weak D call: TRBD1 (6 bases). Looked up from germline, CDR1 is ENHRY and CDR2 is SYGVKD. V was cut by 1 base and J by 3 bases, with 10 bases left in between. This CDR3 contains 14 residues. CDR3 nucleotides: TGTGCCATCAGTGAGTTTACAGGGTACTACGAGCAGTACTTC. This gives the protein CAISEFTGYYEQYF.

This chain joins TRBV30 and TRBJ1-4; 7 positions match TRBD1. With 4 bases clipped from V and 4 bases from J, the junction kept 3 bases outside the gene matches. CDR3 length equals 13 residues. Germline values: CDR1 GTSNPN, CDR2 SVGIG (reference sequence). The CDR3, as DNA: TGTGCCTGGAACAGGGGACTTAATGAAAAACTGTTTTTT. As protein: CAWNRGLNEKLFF.

V and J are TRBV7-2 and TRBJ2-7; 14 bases map to TRBD2. V shed 5 bases, J shed 5 bases, and the junction held 8 bases outside the gene matches. Germline V gene sequence: CDR1 SGHTA, CDR2 FQGNSA. This CDR3 has 16 residues. In DNA, the CDR3 is TGTGCCAGCAGCGAGACTAGCGGGAGGGCCCCCGACGAGCAGTACTTC. Residues: CASSETSGRAPDEQYF.

V gene TRBV5-1 combines with J gene TRBJ2-1; a weak D match, TRBD2 (7 bases). This CDR3 comprises 18 residues. The germline gives CDR1 SGHRS, CDR2 YFSETQ. The V end lost 0 bases, the J end lost 5 bases, and 21 bases lay between the germline ends. This chain's CDR3 is CASSLAILARGGHNEQFF. CDR3 nucleotides: TGCGCCAGCAGCTTGGCCATACTAGCGAGAGGGGGACACAATGAGCAGTTCTTC.

This clone was recorded once. The genes are TRBV20-1 and TRBJ2-7, with D hard to call. The germline CDR1 and CDR2 sequences are DFQATT and SNEGSKA (reference sequence). Trimming pared 3 bases from V and 3 bases from J, leaving 9 bases between. The CDR3 runs 12 residues. The CDR3 is CSASINSYEQYF. DNA of the CDR3: TGCAGTGCTAGTATAAACAGCTACGAGCAGTACTTC.

The chain recombines TRBV29-1 with TRBJ1-3; no reliable D call. Germline assignment: CDR1 SQVTM and CDR2 ANQGSEA. With 4 bases removed from V and 0 bases from J, the gap between germline ends came to 4 bases. The CDR3 is 12 amino acids. The chain's CDR3 is CSVAVSGNTIYF. The CDR3, as DNA: TGCAGCGTTGCTGTCTCTGGAAACACCATATATTTT.

V gene TRBV3-1 (or the pseudogene TRBV3-2) combines with J gene TRBJ1-2; 10 bases are a match to TRBD1. Trimming cost V 0 bases and J 8 bases; bases outside gene matches: 6. CDR3 length: 15 residues. Germline V lookup: CDR1 LGHDT, CDR2 YNNKEL (reference sequence). CDR3 sequence reads: CASSQDRQGAGGYTF. The CDR3 DNA follows: TGTGCCAGCAGCCAAGATCGACAGGGGGCGGGCGGCTACACCTTC.

This clone occurred once. This sequence joins TRBV3-1 (or the pseudogene TRBV3-2) and TRBJ2-5; 8 positions match TRBD2. Germline CDR1 reads LGHDT; CDR2 reads YNNKEL (reference sequence). With 1 base clipped from V and 5 bases from J, the junction kept 15 bases outside the gene matches. This CDR3 spans 18 amino acids. The CDR3 DNA sequence: TGTGCCAGCAGCCAAGTAGTTCTTTTACGGGAGGGAGGTGAGACCCAGTACTTC. It is translated as CASSQVVLLREGGETQYF.

The CDR3 loop is CASNFATNEKLFF. The CDR3 nucleotides are TGTGCCAGCAACTTTGCAACTAATGAAAAACTGTTTTTT. The V call is TRBV2, the J call TRBJ1-4; D unresolved. V was pared by 7 bases and J by 0 bases, with 6 bases between. Germline values: CDR1 SNHLY, CDR2 FYNNEI. CDR3 length: 13 amino acids.

The rearrangement uses TRBV3-1 (or the pseudogene TRBV3-2) and TRBJ2-7; no firm D call. Trimming left V 4 bases short and J 3 bases short, with 10 bases between. The CDR3 extends over 13 amino acids. CDR1 is LGHDT, CDR2 YNNKEL, per germline (reference sequence). The CDR3 DNA reads as TGTGCCAGCAGCCCCCAGGCCGGCTACGAGCAGTACTTC. Its translation: CASSPQAGYEQYF.